One and the same sample provided the 11 T cell receptor beta chains below, sequenced in a study of blood T cell repertoires in COVID-19. The table came from immunoSEQ multiplex PCR; TCRdb's copy has only in-frame clones and leaves some out. The profile covers 97,000 or so clones, with roughly 85% appearing a single time and roughly 2% taken by the ten largest. Sequenced: peripheral blood. Source of these receptors: a man aged 45-65 years with active COVID-19.

The genes are TRBV2 and TRBJ1-1; 8 bases line up with TRBD1. CDR1 is SNHLY and CDR2 is FYNNEI in the germline V gene. This CDR3 contains 16 residues. V shed 0 bases, J shed 3 bases, and the junction held 6 bases outside the gene matches. This CDR3 is CASSEARAGGYTEAFF. The CDR3 coding sequence is TGTGCCAGCAGTGAAGCGCGGGCAGGGGGCTACACTGAAGCTTTCTTT.

V and J are TRBV11-2 and TRBJ1-2; D is ambiguous. Germline-derived CDR1 and CDR2 are SGHAT and FQNNGV. V was trimmed by 4 bases and J by 2 bases, leaving 17 bases between them. This CDR3 is built from 16 residues. CDR3 in DNA: TGTGCCAGCAGCTCCACAATAGTCGCCGGGAACTATGGCTACACCTTC. Amino acids: CASSSTIVAGNYGYTF. The full variable domain, with the rest looked up from reference TRBV11-2 and TRBJ1-2, is EAGVAQSPRYKIIEKRQSVAFWCNPISGHATLYWYQQILGQGPKLLIQFQNNGVVDDSQLPKDRFSAERLKGVDSTLKIQPAKLEDSAVYLCASSSTIVAGNYGYTFGSGTRLTVV.

This chain uses TRBV19 with TRBJ1-1; TRBD1 is a possible D gene (6 bases). The V gene lost 4 bases and the J gene lost 5 bases, with 14 bases spanning the gap. The CDR3 has 14 amino acids. Germline V gene data show CDR1 as LNHDA and CDR2 as SQIVND (reference sequence). CDR3 in amino acids: CASSTAGGGTEAFF. The CDR3 coding sequence is TGTGCCAGTAGTACGGCGGGGGGCGGAACTGAAGCTTTCTTT.

J is TRBJ1-1 and V is TRBV27; D ambiguous. The CDR3 sequence is 13 residues long. The V and J ends lost 6 bases and 1 base respectively, with 9 bases between them. Germline lookup yields CDR1 MNHEY and CDR2 SMNVEV (reference sequence). The CDR3 here is CASSLRGNTEAFF. CDR3 nucleotide sequence: TGTGCCAGCAGCCTTCGGGGGAACACTGAAGCTTTCTTT.

V gene TRBV4-2 combines with J gene TRBJ2-3; possible D gene TRBD2, 7 bases. Germline V gene data show CDR1 as LGHNA and CDR2 as YNFKEQ. This CDR3 is 18 amino acids long. V dropped 1 base and J dropped 4 bases, with 21 bases sitting between them. The CDR3 coding sequence is TGTGCCAGCAGCCAAGCCCGGGGGGCCACCCCGAGAGCAGATACGCAGTATTTT. Translation gives CASSQARGATPRADTQYF.

The gene calls are TRBV7-2 and TRBJ2-7, with 10 bases aligning to TRBD1. Germline CDR1 and CDR2: SGHTA and FQGNSA. The CDR3 contains 16 residues. V lost 3 bases to trimming and J lost 4 bases; unmatched junction nucleotides: 9. CDR3 region: CASSFIERTGGYEQYF. The CDR3 nucleotides are TGTGCCAGCAGCTTTATCGAAAGGACAGGGGGTTACGAGCAGTACTTC.

The chain is built from TRBV4-1 and TRBJ1-3; D is uncertain. The ends were cut back, 1 base at V and 0 bases at J, with 16 bases in the middle. In germline, CDR1 is MGHRA, CDR2 YSYEKL. The CDR3 length is 18 residues. This chain's CDR3 is CASSQGGSRGVSGNTIYF. CDR3 nucleotide sequence: TGCGCCAGCAGCCAAGGTGGAAGTCGAGGCGTCTCTGGAAACACCATATATTTT.

The chain recombines TRBV7-2 with TRBJ2-3; the match to TRBD2 covers 14 bases. The germline CDR1 and CDR2 sequences are SGHTA and FQGNSA. The trim removed 5 bases at V and 2 bases at J, leaving 6 bases unmatched. The CDR3 length is 17 residues. The CDR3 here is CASSAPGLAGATDTQYF. The CDR3, as DNA: TGTGCCAGCAGCGCCCCGGGACTAGCGGGGGCCACAGATACGCAGTATTTT. Full variable domain (remainder filled in from reference TRBV7-2 and TRBJ2-3): GAGVSQSPSNKVTEKGKDVELRCDPISGHTALYWYRQSLGQGLEFLIYFQGNSAPDKSGLPSDRFSAERTGGSVSTLTIQRTQQEDSAVYLCASSAPGLAGATDTQYFGPGTRLTVL.

This chain uses TRBV27 with TRBJ2-2; D may be TRBD1 (5 bases). V lost 6 bases and J lost 0, with 8 bases in between. This CDR3 is 14 amino acids long. The V gene's germline CDR1 is MNHEY and CDR2 SMNVEV (reference sequence). Here the CDR3 reads CASSLTANTGELFF. CDR3 nucleotide sequence: TGTGCCAGCAGCTTGACAGCGAACACCGGGGAGCTGTTTTTT.

A word on this clone: The same CDR3 arises from other DNA sequences in this sample as well. The J gene is TRBJ1-4, the V gene TRBV7-2; 7 bases match TRBD1. The CDR3 consists of 14 residues. The V gene's germline CDR1 is SGHTA and CDR2 FQGNSA. Losses at the gene ends were 1 base for V and 7 bases for J; bases not matched to a gene: 3. The CDR3 protein is CASSLGTGGEKLFF. The CDR3 DNA follows: TGTGCCAGCAGCTTAGGGACAGGAGGTGAAAAACTGTTTTTT.

The chain carries TRBV7-2 and TRBJ2-7, with TRBD2 identical over 9 bases. This CDR3 comprises 15 residues. CDR1 is SGHTA and CDR2 is FQGNSA in the germline V gene. V was pared by 2 bases and J by 1 base, with 3 bases of the junction left unmatched. This CDR3 is CASSLQAGGSYEQYF. Written as DNA, the CDR3 is TGTGCCAGCAGCTTACAAGCGGGGGGTTCCTACGAGCAGTACTTC.